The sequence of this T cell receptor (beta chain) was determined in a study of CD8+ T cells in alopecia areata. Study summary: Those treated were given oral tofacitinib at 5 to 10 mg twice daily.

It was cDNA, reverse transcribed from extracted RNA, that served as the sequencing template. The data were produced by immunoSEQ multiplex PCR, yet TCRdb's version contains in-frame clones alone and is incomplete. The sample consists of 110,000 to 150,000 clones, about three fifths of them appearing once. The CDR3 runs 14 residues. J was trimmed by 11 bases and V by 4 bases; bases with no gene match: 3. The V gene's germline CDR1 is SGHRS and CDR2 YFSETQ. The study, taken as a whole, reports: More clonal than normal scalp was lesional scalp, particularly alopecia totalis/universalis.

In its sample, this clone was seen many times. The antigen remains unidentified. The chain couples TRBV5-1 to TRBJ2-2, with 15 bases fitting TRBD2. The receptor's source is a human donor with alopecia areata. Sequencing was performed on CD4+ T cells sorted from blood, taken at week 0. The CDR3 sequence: CASSPGLAGGELFF. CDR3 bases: TGCGCCAGCAGCCCGGGACTAGCGGGGGGAGAGCTGTTTTTT.